Listed below are T cell receptor beta chains from one sample, sequenced in a study of T cell responses to AZD1222 COVID-19 vaccine. TCRdb's table, derived via immunoSEQ multiplex PCR, lists solely in-frame clones and lacks some. The data show 90,000 to 120,000 clones, roughly 89% seen once. The sequences come from peripheral blood, collected on day 0 of AZD1222 vaccination. The receptors here all came from an adult in good health. The CDR3 runs from the conserved cysteine through the conserved F or W. D genes are given only for firm matches. A row's size may be missing; if present it is once, few, many or a size class.

cdr3_aa cdr3_nt j_call v_call clone_size d_call
CASSFPQRGAAIRTDTQYF TGTGCCAGCAGCTTCCCTCAGCGGGGGGCCGCCATCCGCACAGATACGCAGTATTTT TRBJ2-3 TRBV7-9 once TRBD2
CSVGGQNYGYTF TGCAGCGTTGGTGGACAGAACTATGGCTACACCTTC TRBJ1-2 TRBV29-1 NA NA
CASSVLYYNEQFF TGTGCCAGCAGTGTCCTGTACTACAATGAGCAGTTCTTC TRBJ2-1 TRBV6-1 NA NA
CASGGLSGHTGELFF TGTGCCAGCGGGGGACTCTCCGGCCACACCGGGGAGCTGTTTTTT TRBJ2-2 TRBV6-5 NA NA
CSATTVGGYTF TGCAGTGCTACTACGGTTGGCGGCTACACCTTC TRBJ1-2 TRBV20-1 once NA
CASSVNSNQPQHF TGTGCCAGCTCCGTTAATAGCAATCAGCCCCAGCATTTT TRBJ1-5 TRBV2 NA NA
CASSSGGAGAYTDTQYF TGCGCCAGCAGTAGCGGGGGGGCCGGGGCATACACAGATACGCAGTATTTT TRBJ2-3 TRBV4-1 NA TRBD2
CASSANTGELFF TGCGCCAGCAGTGCGAACACCGGGGAGCTGTTTTTT TRBJ2-2 TRBV10-1 NA NA
CSATGTFGYTF TGCAGTGCTACGGGGACTTTCGGCTACACCTTC TRBJ1-2 TRBV20-1 NA NA
CASSLASVRDPSYEQYF TGCGCCAGCAGCTTGGCCTCGGTCCGGGACCCCTCCTACGAGCAGTACTTC TRBJ2-7 TRBV5-1 few NA
CASSLVEEARDYGYTF TGTGCCAGCAGCCTGGTGGAGGAAGCGCGCGACTATGGCTACACCTTC TRBJ1-2 TRBV9 NA NA
CASSIGATEDQPQHF TGTGCCAGTAGTATAGGCGCCACGGAAGATCAGCCCCAGCATTTT TRBJ1-5 TRBV19 NA NA
CAWSKAGGWTEAFF TGTGCCTGGAGTAAGGCAGGGGGCTGGACTGAAGCTTTCTTT TRBJ1-1 TRBV30 NA TRBD1
CASSQDGQSNEKLFF TGCGCCAGCAGCCAAGATGGGCAGTCTAATGAAAAACTGTTTTTT TRBJ1-4 TRBV4-1 NA NA
CASSVAPETSLTF TGTGCCAGTAGTGTGGCGCCGGAAACTTCCCTGACTTTT TRBJ1-3 TRBV19 NA NA
CASSQDGGTGGTTDTQYF TGTGCCAGCAGCCAAGATGGTGGGACCGGGGGGACCACAGATACGCAGTATTTT TRBJ2-3 TRBV3-1/TRBV3-2 NA TRBD2
CASSPGSPTDTQYF TGTGCCAGCAGCCCCGGCTCCCCCACAGATACGCAGTATTTT TRBJ2-3 TRBV7-3 NA NA
CASSPSLQETQYF TGCGCCAGCAGCCCCTCACTTCAAGAGACCCAGTACTTC TRBJ2-5 TRBV5-1 NA NA
CASTRDPTQPQHF TGTGCCAGCACCCGAGACCCTACGCAGCCCCAGCATTTT TRBJ1-5 TRBV28 NA NA